A selection of T cell receptor beta chains follows, all from one sample in a study of blood T cell repertoires in COVID-19. Profiled with immunoSEQ multiplex PCR; TCRdb holds only in-frame clones, not every one. The sample lists about 87,000 clones; about 79% were seen once. The specimen was peripheral blood. Every receptor here comes from a woman aged 50 to 60 with acute or convalescent COVID-19. The CDR3 runs from the conserved cysteine through the conserved F or W. D genes are given only for firm matches. Clone size is shown for a subset of rows, as once, few, many or a class of expanded clone.

TRBJ1-2 | TRBV28 | TRBD1 | NA | TGTGCCAGCAGTTTCGGCGGGACAGCTAACTATGGCTACACCTTC | CASSFGGTANYGYTF
TRBJ2-2 | TRBV28 | TRBD2 | few | TGTGCCAGCAGTTCCCCTAGCGGGGGGGCCGTACAATCCCGGGAGCTGTTTTTT | CASSSPSGGAVQSRELFF
TRBJ2-2 | TRBV6-6 | NA | NA | TGTGCCAGCAGGGGCAGAAATAGCGGGGAGCTGTTTTTT | CASRGRNSGELFF
TRBJ1-5 | TRBV15 | NA | NA | TGTGCCACCAGCAGATCTGGACAGCCCCACAATCAGCCCCAGCATTTT | CATSRSGQPHNQPQHF
TRBJ1-1 | TRBV18 | NA | NA | TGTGCCAGCTCAACAAGGGGCGACACTGAAGCTTTCTTT | CASSTRGDTEAFF
TRBJ2-5 | TRBV5-1 | TRBD2 | few | TGCGCCAGCAGCGGACTAGCGGGGGGTAACCAAGAGACCCAGTACTTC | CASSGLAGGNQETQYF
TRBJ2-1 | TRBV6-5 | TRBD2 | NA | TGTGCCAGCAGTTACGGGACTAGCGGGGGGGCACGAGAGCAGTTCTTC | CASSYGTSGGAREQFF
TRBJ1-6 | TRBV6-1 | NA | NA | TGTGCCAGCAGTGATCAAAATTCACCCCTCCACTTT | CASSDQNSPLHF
TRBJ1-2 | TRBV20-1 | NA | NA | TGCAGTGCTAGGCCCTTCGAGGGCTACACCTTC | CSARPFEGYTF
TRBJ1-2 | TRBV14 | TRBD1 | once | TGTGCCAGCAGCCGGACAGGAATACTCTATGGCTACACCTTC | CASSRTGILYGYTF
TRBJ1-6 | TRBV6-1 | NA | NA | TGTGCCAGCAGTGACGGGGTTGGGATCCACTTT | CASSDGVGIHF
TRBJ2-2 | TRBV11-3 | NA | NA | TGTGCCAGCAGCCCGCTACAGGGAACCGGGGAGCTGTTTTTT | CASSPLQGTGELFF
TRBJ2-7 | TRBV5-4 | NA | NA | TGTGCCAGCAGCTCGATGCGAGGCGTTGACGGCTACGAGCAGTACTTC | CASSSMRGVDGYEQYF
TRBJ2-7 | TRBV30 | TRBD1 | once | TGTGCCTGGGCCCTACCGGGACAGGGGGCCTACGAGCAGTACTTC | CAWALPGQGAYEQYF
TRBJ1-3 | TRBV4-3 | NA | NA | TGCGCCAGCAGCCAGGTGGCACAGGGCGAATCTGGAAACACCATATATTTT | CASSQVAQGESGNTIYF
TRBJ1-2 | TRBV4-2 | NA | once | TGTGCCAGCAGCCAGAGACAGGAGGCAAAAGATGGCTACACCTTC | CASSQRQEAKDGYTF
TRBJ1-1 | TRBV30 | TRBD1 | NA | TGTGCCTGGAGTACTTACCGGGACAGGAACACTGAAGCTTTCTTT | CAWSTYRDRNTEAFF
TRBJ1-4 | TRBV9 | NA | few | TGTGCCAGCAGCCGACAAGGGGCTAATGAAAAACTGTTTTTT | CASSRQGANEKLFF
TRBJ2-1 | TRBV7-2 | NA | NA | TGTGCCAGCAGCTTAGAATTGGGGGGCTACAATGAGCAGTTCTTC | CASSLELGGYNEQFF
TRBJ1-1 | TRBV11-2 | NA | NA | TGTGCCAGCAGCTTGGGTCAGAGAGGTGAAGCTTTCTTT | CASSLGQRGEAFF
TRBJ2-3 | TRBV4-3 | TRBD2 | NA | TGCGCCAGCAGCCAAGAAACGGGGACTAGCGGGGGCCCTAGCACAGATACGCAGTATTTT | CASSQETGTSGGPSTDTQYF
TRBJ2-3 | TRBV7-2 | NA | NA | TGTGCCAGCAGCTTAGGGCCTAGCACAGATACGCAGTATTTT | CASSLGPSTDTQYF
TRBJ2-5 | TRBV29-1 | TRBD2 | NA | TGCAGCGTTGAGGGACTAGCGGCACAAGAGACCCAGTACTTC | CSVEGLAAQETQYF
TRBJ1-5 | TRBV5-6 | TRBD1 | NA | TGTGCCAGCAGCGTGGGACAGGGACCAAATCAGCCCCAGCATTTT | CASSVGQGPNQPQHF
TRBJ1-1 | TRBV12-3/TRBV12-4 | NA | NA | TGTGCCAGCAGACCCAAGGGAGGGTACGCTTTCTTT | CASRPKGGYAFF
TRBJ1-1 | TRBV9 | TRBD1 | few | TGTGCCAGCAGCCCAGGGGACAGTCTGAACACTGAAGCTTTCTTT | CASSPGDSLNTEAFF
TRBJ2-1 | TRBV28 | TRBD1 | NA | TGTGCCAGCCACGAGGGGGACAGGCACAATGAGCAGTTCTTC | CASHEGDRHNEQFF
TRBJ1-5 | TRBV12-3/TRBV12-4 | TRBD1 | NA | TGTGCCAGCGGGGGACAGGCTGATCAGCCCCAGCATTTT | CASGGQADQPQHF
TRBJ1-2 | TRBV7-2 | NA | NA | TGTGCCAGCAGCTTAGCAGGGGGAGATGGCTACACCTTC | CASSLAGGDGYTF
TRBJ1-1 | TRBV30 | TRBD1 | many | TGTGCCTGGAGTGCGGACAGGGACACTGAAGCTTTCTTT | CAWSADRDTEAFF
TRBJ1-1 | TRBV2 | NA | NA | TGTGCCAGGGAGGACGGATTGAACACTGAAGCTTTCTTT | CAREDGLNTEAFF
TRBJ1-1 | TRBV7-9 | NA | NA | TGTGCCAGCAGCTTATTGGGAGGGAACACTGAAGCTTTCTTT | CASSLLGGNTEAFF
TRBJ1-2 | TRBV5-1 | TRBD1 | NA | TGCGCCAGCAGCTTGGAGGGACAGGGCTATGGCTACACCTTC | CASSLEGQGYGYTF
TRBJ2-1 | TRBV6-2/TRBV6-3 | TRBD2 | NA | TGTGCCAGCAGTTACGTGCGCGGGGGGGAGACTTGGTTCTTC | CASSYVRGGETWFF
TRBJ2-1 | TRBV24-1 | TRBD2 | few | TGTGCCACCAGTGATCCCGGGACTAGCGGGGCGGTTGAGCAGTTCTTC | CATSDPGTSGAVEQFF
TRBJ2-1 | TRBV2 | TRBD2 | NA | TGTGCCAGCAGTGGATCGACTAGCGGGGGATACAATGAGCAGTTCTTC | CASSGSTSGGYNEQFF
TRBJ1-4 | TRBV28 | TRBD1 | NA | TGTGCCAGCAGTTTAGGCCAGGGGGGATATAGTGAAAAACTGTTTTTT | CASSLGQGGYSEKLFF